Listed here are 4 T cell receptor beta chains from one sample, sequenced in a study of somatic mutations in cytotoxic T cells in rheumatoid arthritis. Here immunoSEQ multiplex PCR was the method, and the copy in TCRdb shows in-frame clones only, minus some. The table lists around 16,000 clones, more than 70% of them singletons. The sample consisted of CD8+ T cells sorted from blood. These receptors all come from an adult with rheumatoid arthritis.

V gene TRBV19 combines with J gene TRBJ2-7; D uncertain. Trimming shortened V by 5 bases and J by 2 bases, and 13 bases separated the two germline ends. There are 14 residues in the CDR3. The germline gives CDR1 LNHDA, CDR2 SQIVND (reference sequence). CDR3 sequence: CASSPPGEAYEQYF. The CDR3 DNA follows: TGTGCCAGTAGTCCGCCCGGAGAAGCCTACGAGCAGTACTTC.

This chain connects TRBV7-4 to TRBJ2-7; D possibly uses TRBD1 or TRBD2 (5 bases each). CDR1 and CDR2 (germline): SGHVT, SQSDAQ. With 2 bases removed from V and 5 bases from J, the gap between germline ends came to 10 bases. This CDR3 is 13 amino acids long. The CDR3 DNA reads TGTGCCAGCAGCTTATCCCCGGGACACGAGCAGTACTTC. It is translated as CASSLSPGHEQYF.

The V gene is TRBV4-1, the J gene TRBJ1-1; a weak D match, TRBD1 (5 bases). The CDR3 is 14 amino acids. From germline, CDR1 is MGHRA and CDR2 YSYEKL. Deletions cut 3 bases from V and 3 bases from J, with 11 bases between. In nucleotides, the CDR3 is TGCGCCAGCAGCCAGGCCAGGGATGACACTGAAGCTTTCTTT. Its protein product is CASSQARDDTEAFF.

The chain links TRBV6-5 to TRBJ1-2; D not resolved. The CDR3 length is 13 residues. Trimming removed 6 bases at V and 0 bases at J, with 8 bases between. The germline V gene has CDR1 MNHEY and CDR2 SVGAGI. This CDR3 is CASSPGTNYGYTF. The CDR3 DNA follows: TGTGCCAGCAGCCCTGGAACTAACTATGGCTACACCTTC.